These 20 T cell receptor beta chains were sequenced from one sample in a study of T cell responses to AZD1222 COVID-19 vaccine. Some clones are missing from TCRdb's copy, which holds only in-frame ones; the method was immunoSEQ multiplex PCR. The sample contains 200,000 or so clones, under 95% of which appear only once. Here the sequenced sample was peripheral blood, taken 28 days after the second AZD1222 dose. The receptors derive from an adult who received the AZD1222 COVID-19 vaccine.

J is TRBJ2-3 and V is TRBV9; D unclear. Between the trimmed V and J ends, which lost 6 bases and 1 base, there was a span of 12 bases. Per the germline V gene, CDR1 is SGDLS and CDR2 is YYNGEE. The CDR3 has 14 residues. The CDR3 protein is CASTNSLGTDTQYF. The DNA for the CDR3 is TGTGCCAGCACCAATTCTTTGGGCACAGATACGCAGTATTTT.

This sequence joins TRBV9 and TRBJ2-5; possible D gene TRBD1, 6 bases. Trimming took 4 bases from V and 5 from J, leaving 21 bases between them. This CDR3 has 16 amino acids. Germline V lookup: CDR1 SGDLS, CDR2 YYNGEE. The chain's CDR3 is CASSSSRTTGLETQYF. The CDR3 region has the DNA TGTGCCAGCAGCTCTTCCCGGACCACAGGGTTGGAGACCCAGTACTTC.

This chain uses TRBV30 with TRBJ1-6; TRBD1 might be the D (6 bases). The CDR3 runs to 12 residues. Germline V gene data show CDR1 as GTSNPN and CDR2 as SVGIG (reference sequence). V shed 2 bases and J shed 10 bases, with 9 bases lying between them. CDR3 in DNA: TGTGCCTGGAGTAGCAGGGGATCACCCCTCCACTTT. This sequence encodes CAWSSRGSPLHF.

This clone was picked up one time. The chain has TRBV27 and TRBJ1-2; D ambiguous. Deletions cut 3 bases from V and 0 bases from J, with 5 bases between. The CDR3 is made up of 13 amino acids. Germline values: CDR1 MNHEY, CDR2 SMNVEV (reference sequence). Written as DNA, the CDR3 is TGTGCCAGCAGTTTTGGCTCTAACTATGGCTACACCTTC. It is translated as CASSFGSNYGYTF.

V gene TRBV7-5 combines with J gene TRBJ2-7; no DNA check was done on the table's D call, TRBD1. TRBV7-5 corresponds to a pseudogene. The CDR3 extends over 18 amino acids. For the CDR3, the DNA is TGTGTCAGAAGCTTAGCTTGGGAAACAGGGATAGACTCCTACGAGCAGTACTTC. It is translated as CVRSLAWETGIDSYEQYF.

This clone was found once. The chain joins TRBV9 to TRBJ2-6; 10 bases are shared with TRBD1. Germline V gene sequence: CDR1 SGDLS, CDR2 YYNGEE. CDR3 length: 18 residues. V trimming: 0 bases; J trimming: 3 bases; junction bases outside the gene matches: 6. CDR3 DNA sequence: TGTGCCAGCAGCGTAGTAGTAGGGACAGGGGATGGGGCCAACGTCCTGACTTTC. It specifies CASSVVVGTGDGANVLTF.

The chain is built from TRBV4-1 and TRBJ1-4; D call uncertain. Germline V gives CDR1 MGHRA, CDR2 YSYEKL. Between the trimmed V and J ends, which lost 0 bases and 3 bases, there was a span of 11 bases. The CDR3 length is 16 residues. CDR3 in DNA: TGCGCCAGCAGCCAAGACTGGAGGGCGGCTAATGAAAAACTGTTTTTT. It yields the protein CASSQDWRAANEKLFF.

The rearrangement links TRBV9 to TRBJ1-6, with D possibly being TRBD1 (6 bases). Trimming took 3 bases from V and 7 from J, leaving 11 bases between them. The CDR3 is made up of 14 amino acids. Germline CDR1 and CDR2: SGDLS and YYNGEE. CDR3 bases: TGTGCCAGCAGCGCCCCCAGGGGAAATTCACCCCTCCACTTT. Its protein product is CASSAPRGNSPLHF.

The chain carries TRBV18 and TRBJ1-6, with 9 bases lining up with TRBD1. CDR1 and CDR2 (germline): KGHSH, LQKENI. The CDR3 runs 15 residues. The junction had 11 bases not matched to a gene; V was cut back by 8 bases and J by 9 bases. The CDR3 reads CASAAQGARISPLHF. The CDR3 DNA sequence: TGTGCCAGCGCTGCACAGGGGGCGCGAATTTCACCCCTCCACTTT.

The rearrangement uses TRBV7-8 and TRBJ1-1, with a tentative D call TRBD1 (5 bases). The germline CDR1 and CDR2 sequences are SGHVS and FQNEAQ. The germline V and J ends were trimmed by 2 bases and 0 bases, with 16 bases remaining between them. This CDR3 comprises 17 residues. In DNA form, the CDR3 reads TGTGCCAGCAGCTTATTATCCCAGGGTGGCATGAACACTGAAGCTTTCTTT. Translating gives CASSLLSQGGMNTEAFF.

V usage is TRBV28 and J usage is TRBJ1-1; possibly TRBD1 for D (5 bases). The CDR3 is 12 amino acids. V gave up 6 bases and J gave up 11 bases, with 16 bases separating them. Germline V gene data show CDR1 as MDHEN and CDR2 as SYDVKM. CDR3 DNA sequence: TGTGCCAGCAGCTCCCGGACAAGGGAGGCTTTCTTT. Translated: CASSSRTREAFF.

V is TRBV24-1 and J is TRBJ1-4; D is uncertain. CDR3 length equals 13 residues. V shed 9 bases and J shed 10 bases, with 17 bases lying between them. Germline V CDR1 and CDR2: KGHDR, SFDVKD. The DNA for the CDR3 is TGTGCCACCCCAAGCTCTTATGCGGGAAAACTGTTTTTT. As protein: CATPSSYAGKLFF.

CDR3 amino acids: CASSPEQGAKLFF. In DNA form, the CDR3 reads TGTGCCAGCAGCCCCGAACAGGGAGCAAAACTGTTTTTT. The V gene is TRBV3-1 (or the pseudogene TRBV3-2), the J gene TRBJ1-4; D possibly corresponds to TRBD1 (6 bases). Germline V gene lookup returns CDR1 LGHDT and CDR2 YNNKEL (reference sequence). V lost 4 bases and J 10 bases, leaving 13 bases between the germline ends. The CDR3 covers 13 residues.

The rearrangement joins TRBV3-1 (or the pseudogene TRBV3-2) to TRBJ2-2; TRBD2 aligns across 9 bases. The CDR3 length is 16 residues. Trimming at V came to 3 bases and at J to 5 bases, leaving 7 bases not matched to a gene. Germline-derived CDR1 and CDR2 are LGHDT and YNNKEL (reference sequence). The CDR3 loop is CASSHQRGAWTGELFF. The CDR3 nucleotides read TGTGCCAGCAGCCACCAGCGGGGGGCCTGGACCGGGGAGCTGTTTTTT.

The chain has TRBV10-3 and TRBJ2-5; D is unclear. CDR1 ENHRY and CDR2 SYGVKD come from the germline V gene. The CDR3 is 13 residues long. Trimming took off 4 bases at V and 1 base at J, with 7 bases between the two ends. The CDR3 here is CAISGEVQETQYF. CDR3 nucleotide sequence: TGTGCCATCAGTGGAGAGGTCCAAGAGACCCAGTACTTC.

The gene calls are TRBV7-2 and TRBJ2-5; TRBD2 agrees at 8 bases. Germline values: CDR1 SGHTA, CDR2 FQGNSA. The V gene end was trimmed by 1 base and the J gene end by 5 bases; junction bases not matched to a gene: 6. This CDR3 contains 15 residues. CDR3 residues: CASSLVGVAGETQYF. The CDR3, as DNA: TGTGCCAGCAGCTTAGTGGGGGTAGCGGGGGAGACCCAGTACTTC.

This chain uses TRBV4-1 with TRBJ2-1; the match to TRBD2 covers 8 bases. The CDR3 is 16 residues long. The ends lost 4 bases at V and 3 bases at J; junction bases unmatched: 8. CDR1 MGHRA and CDR2 YSYEKL come from the germline V gene. The CDR3 is CASSRQLAVNYNEQFF. The CDR3 nucleotides are TGCGCCAGCAGCCGACAACTAGCGGTGAACTACAATGAGCAGTTCTTC.

The chain has TRBV9 and TRBJ2-2, with TRBD1 identical over 8 bases. Losses at the gene ends were 0 bases for V and 5 bases for J; bases not matched to a gene: 9. Germline lookup yields CDR1 SGDLS and CDR2 YYNGEE. The length of the CDR3 is 17 residues. The CDR3, as DNA: TGTGCCAGCAGCGTAGCCCCCGGACAGGGAAGTACCGGGGAGCTGTTTTTT. Translating gives CASSVAPGQGSTGELFF.

The DNA of the CDR3 is TGTGCCAGCAGTTGGACAGCCAATCAGCCCCAGCATTTT. This gives the protein CASSWTANQPQHF. The chain recombines TRBV6-6 with TRBJ1-5, with D maybe TRBD1 (6 bases). The CDR3 totals 13 residues. CDR1 and CDR2 (germline): MNHNY, SVGAGI (reference sequence). V was trimmed by 4 bases and J by 3 bases, leaving 7 bases between them.

The chain links TRBV7-2 to TRBJ1-2, with D uncertain. Trimming removed 1 base from V and 2 bases from J, with 8 bases in between. Germline V gives CDR1 SGHTA, CDR2 FQGNSA. The CDR3 covers 14 residues. This CDR3 is CASSLVRQNYGYTF. In DNA, the CDR3 is TGTGCCAGCAGCTTAGTGCGGCAGAACTATGGCTACACCTTC.